This T cell receptor beta chain appears in the sequencing data of a study of T-cell reconstitution after alpha-beta-depleted transplantation in children (TCRdb year 2016). General notes on the study: Using TCR repertoire profiling, the study quantitatively followed how T-cell immune reconstitution unfolded in children after TCRalphabeta/CD19-depleted allogeneic hematopoietic cell transplantation.

A few counts support this clonotype. There is no known antigen for this receptor. No quality values exist for individual bases; no much larger clone is one base distant. The library was produced with PCR. The reads were generated on an Illumina HiSeq 2500. To normalize quantification of the TCRbeta repertoire, the TCR libraries were built with molecular barcoding that relied on unique molecular identifiers. Clones were called with MiXCR by TCRdb after fastp trimmed the public reads at Q25, and only in-frame beta chains were retained. Duplicate CDR3 protein sequences are folded into a single record with the most common DNA and genes. This sample is represented by some 340,000 distinct CDR3 sequences; over 9% of them were singletons. Of the sample, 2% to 3% falls within the top ten clones. The material sequenced was PBMCs from the stem cell graft donor, taken from the stem cell graft. This receptor was obtained from a human donor who donated a stem cell graft to a child with acute lymphoblastic leukemia.

The bases are TGTGCCAGCAGCCAAGACCAACTCTATGAATTCTTC. The resulting protein is CASSQDQLYEFF. The chain was built from TRBV3-1 and TRBJ2-1, with the D segment identity uncertain. The CDR3 runs 12 amino acids, cysteine and phenylalanine included. Of the read, only the CDR3 DNA is kept; its 36 bases are in frame from base 1. Sequences LGHDT (CDR1) and YNNKEL (CDR2) are obtained from the germline V gene (reference sequence). At the junction V is shortened by 0 bases and J by 16 bases, with 13 bases in between.